This TCR beta chain was sequenced during a study of OX40 agonist ivuxolimab in advanced cancers. Some clones are missing from TCRdb's copy, which holds only in-frame ones; the method was immunoSEQ multiplex PCR. The sample lists over 100,000 clones, approximately 90% occurring once. General study findings and limits: Individuals who were partial responders at 0.1-3.0 mg/kg had clonal expansion that ranked among the lowest.

A note on this clone: Its antigen is undetermined.

The V segment lost 4 bases and the J segment 1 base; nucleotides outside the gene matches: 5. The CDR3 covers 14 residues. The germline CDR1 and CDR2 sequences are SGHDT and YYEEEE. Patients with a history of autoimmune disease or on systemic immunosuppression were excluded. The sequence derives from an adult with an advanced solid tumor such as melanoma, head and neck, liver or kidney cancer. The rearrangement links TRBV5-6 to TRBJ2-7, with TRBD1 matching over 7 bases. This sample comprised CD4+ or CD8+ T cells sorted from blood, obtained in a trial of the OX40 agonist ivuxolimab. The CDR3 is CASSLGDSSYEQYF. The DNA of the CDR3 is TGTGCCAGCAGCCTGGGGGACAGTTCCTACGAGCAGTACTTC.